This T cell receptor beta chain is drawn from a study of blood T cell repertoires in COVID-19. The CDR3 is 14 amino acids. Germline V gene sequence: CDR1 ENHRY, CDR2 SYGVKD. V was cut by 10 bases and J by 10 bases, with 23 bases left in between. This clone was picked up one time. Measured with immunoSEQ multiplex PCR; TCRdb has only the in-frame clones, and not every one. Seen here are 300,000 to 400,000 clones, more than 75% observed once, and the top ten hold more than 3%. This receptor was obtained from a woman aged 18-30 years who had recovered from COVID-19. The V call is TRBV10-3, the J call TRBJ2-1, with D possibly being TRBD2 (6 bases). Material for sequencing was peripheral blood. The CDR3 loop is CATSASVSMKEQFF. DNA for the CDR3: TGTGCCACGTCGGCTAGCGTCTCAATGAAGGAGCAGTTCTTC.